The clone carrying this T cell receptor beta chain was found a few times. No antigen is known for it. This specimen comes from a study of cytomegalovirus exposure and HLA in healthy donors. Study overall: Earlier, approximately 110 million unique TCR beta sequences were recovered from roughly 180 million T cells by an analysis. Study observations and caveats: Sequences of the TCR beta chain were said to predict the HLA-A and HLA-B alleles of most subjects accurately. Later analysis found that TCR beta chains associated with HLA were more clonally expanded than other, equally common chains.

In the PCR, 60 Vbeta and 13 Jbeta primers were used. Measured with immunoSEQ multiplex PCR; TCRdb has only the in-frame clones, and not every one. This table has some 88,000 clones, roughly 63% appearing once. In germline, CDR1 is SNHLY, CDR2 FYNNEI. V was shortened by 3 bases and J by 0 bases, with 21 bases between the two germline ends. CDR3 length: 19 amino acids. Material for sequencing was PBMCs. The receptor was isolated from a woman in her 30s in good health and CMV-seronegative. The V gene is TRBV2, the J gene TRBJ2-1, with D possibly matching TRBD2 (5 bases). In nucleotides, the CDR3 is TGTGCCAGCAGTGAGGGGTGGGTACTCGCGGGTATCTCCTACAATGAGCAGTTCTTC. It specifies CASSEGWVLAGISYNEQFF. Complete variable domain (other parts from reference TRBV2 and TRBJ2-1): EPEVTQTPSHQVTQMGQEVILRCVPISNHLYFYWYRQILGQKVEFLVSFYNNEISEKSEIFDDQFSVERPDGSNFTLKIRSTKLEDSAMYFCASSEGWVLAGISYNEQFFGPGTRLTVL.